The rows below give T cell receptor beta chains drawn from one sample of a study of shared clonotypes between healthy human individuals. TCRdb's table, derived via immunoSEQ multiplex PCR, lists solely in-frame clones and lacks some. This sample yields 2 million to 2.5 million clones, of which 93% are seen a single time; 0.36% belongs to the top ten. Sequenced sample: naive CD4+ T cells from PBMCs. These receptors came from a man in his late teens or twenties in good health. Some clones in this sample may be carry-over from other donors' samples. Both conserved end residues are part of each CDR3. The D gene is left open where the match is weak. Where a row states a size, it is once, few, many or the class of an expanded clone; other rows omit it.

d_gene,v_gene,j_gene,abundance,CDR3nt,CDR3aa
TRBD1,TRBV2,TRBJ2-7,once,TGTGCCAGCCACCCTCAGGGGGTGGGCGAGCAGTACTTC,CASHPQGVGEQYF
-,TRBV9,TRBJ2-7,-,TGTGCCAGCAGCCCGCAGGGTGGGCCCTACGAGCAGTACTTC,CASSPQGGPYEQYF
-,TRBV7-8,TRBJ1-2,-,TGTGCCAGCAGCCAGACAGGCTATGGCTACACCTTC,CASSQTGYGYTF
-,TRBV7-6,TRBJ2-2,-,TGTGCCAGCAGGACTGACAGGCACACCGGGGAGCTGTTTTTT,CASRTDRHTGELFF
TRBD1,TRBV29-1,TRBJ2-7,-,TGCAGCGTTGCCACAGGGGGGAGCTCCTACGAGCAGTACTTC,CSVATGGSSYEQYF
-,TRBV6-5,TRBJ1-1,-,TGTGCCAGCAGTTCCCCGGGACTTTCGAACACTGAAGCTTTCTTT,CASSSPGLSNTEAFF
-,TRBV29-1,TRBJ1-2,-,TGCAGCGTTGAAAGGATGTGGTCAGAATCCAACTATGGCTACACCTTC,CSVERMWSESNYGYTF
-,TRBV7-2,TRBJ2-5,-,TGTGCCAGCAGCTTAGTAGGAGGGAGAGAGACCCAGTACTTC,CASSLVGGRETQYF
-,TRBV5-1,TRBJ2-7,-,TGCGCCAGCAGTTGGGCAGGGGCATCGTACGAGCAGTACTTC,CASSWAGASYEQYF
-,TRBV20-1,TRBJ1-1,-,TGCAGTGCTAGAGGCTTCCGGGAAGCTTTCTTT,CSARGFREAFF
-,TRBV28,TRBJ2-3,-,TGTGCCACCCGGGGAAGCCTTAGCACAGATACGCAGTATTTT,CATRGSLSTDTQYF
-,TRBV5-1,TRBJ2-3,-,TGCGCCAGCAGCTTGGGAGACCGGTCCACAGATACGCAGTATTTT,CASSLGDRSTDTQYF
TRBD1,TRBV4-1,TRBJ1-4,few,TGCGCCAGCAGCCTGGGGACAGTGAATGAAAAACTGTTTTTT,CASSLGTVNEKLFF
-,TRBV2,TRBJ2-5,-,TGTGCCAGCAGAGGTCGGGTCCAGGGGACCCAGTACTTC,CASRGRVQGTQYF
TRBD1,TRBV10-1,TRBJ1-1,-,TGCGCCAGCAGGGTACGGAGCATTTCGGGGCAGGGGGACACTGAAGCTTTCTTT,CASRVRSISGQGDTEAFF
TRBD2,TRBV9,TRBJ2-7,-,TGTGCCAGCAGCGTAGCGCCTAGCGGAGACACCTACGAGCAGTACTTC,CASSVAPSGDTYEQYF
-,TRBV28,TRBJ2-1,-,TGTGCCAGCAGTTCTCTTCGCGAGGCATACAATGAGCAGTTCTTC,CASSSLREAYNEQFF
-,TRBV19,TRBJ1-1,-,TGTGCCAGTAGTAGGCTCATGAACACTGAAGCTTTCTTT,CASSRLMNTEAFF
-,TRBV29-1,TRBJ1-1,few,TGCAGCGGGAAGGGACCGTCCGAGGAAGCTTTCTTT,CSGKGPSEEAFF
-,TRBV13,TRBJ1-3,-,TGTGCCAGCAGCCCGAGGGCAGGGACTGGAAACACCATATATTTT,CASSPRAGTGNTIYF
-,TRBV7-2,TRBJ2-5,-,TGTGCCAGCAGCTTAGTAGGGGGACTACAAGAGACCCAGTACTTC,CASSLVGGLQETQYF
-,TRBV28,TRBJ1-1,-,TGTGCCAGCAGGCTCCAGGGTTCTGAAGCTTTCTTT,CASRLQGSEAFF
TRBD1,TRBV6-1,TRBJ2-6,-,TGTGCCAGCAGTGACCGGGACAGGGGGTCTGGGGCCAACGTCCTGACTTTC,CASSDRDRGSGANVLTF
TRBD2,TRBV5-4,TRBJ2-3,-,TGTGCCAGCAGCTCTCGGACTAGCGGGGAAGATACGCAGTATTTT,CASSSRTSGEDTQYF
-,TRBV5-1,TRBJ2-3,-,TGCGCCAGCAGCTTCGTCGCTAGCCAAGCCACAGATACGCAGTATTTT,CASSFVASQATDTQYF
-,TRBV7-8,TRBJ1-1,-,TGTGCCAGCAGCTTATCGCCCCCTTTAAATTGGAACACTGAAGCTTTCTTT,CASSLSPPLNWNTEAFF
-,TRBV6-5,TRBJ2-1,-,TGTGCCAGCAGTTACCGGCCCTTGGGGGAGCAGTTCTTC,CASSYRPLGEQFF
TRBD1,TRBV5-8,TRBJ1-5,-,TGTGCCAGCAGCCCCCGGGACAGGGGTAGCAATCAGCCCCAGCATTTT,CASSPRDRGSNQPQHF
-,TRBV30,TRBJ1-6,-,TGTGCCTGGAGTGTACTTTCGGGGGATCGTAATTCACCCCTCCACTTT,CAWSVLSGDRNSPLHF
-,TRBV6-5,TRBJ1-2,-,TGTGCCAGCAGCCCCGGGGTTCGCGGCTACACCTTC,CASSPGVRGYTF
-,TRBV21-1,TRBJ1-4,once,TGTGCCAGCAGCAATGGGGGGACAGGCCCGAATGAAAAACTGTTTTTT,CASSNGGTGPNEKLFF
TRBD2,TRBV5-1,TRBJ2-2,-,TGCGCCAGCAGCAAGACTAGCGGGAGAGGCACCGGGGAGCTGTTTTTT,CASSKTSGRGTGELFF
-,TRBV7-2,TRBJ1-1,-,TGTGCCAGCAGCTTTAACGCGGGTAACACTGAAGCTTTCTTT,CASSFNAGNTEAFF
TRBD1,TRBV28,TRBJ2-2,-,TGTGCCAGCAGCAACTACAGGGGGAACACCGGGGAGCTGTTTTTT,CASSNYRGNTGELFF
-,TRBV5-1,TRBJ1-1,-,TGCGCCAGCAGCCTACTCCTAGTCGGGACTGAAGCTTTCTTT,CASSLLLVGTEAFF
TRBD2,TRBV15,TRBJ2-7,-,TGTGCCACCAGCAGAGATTCGGGAGGGTTTCGCGAGCAGTACTTC,CATSRDSGGFREQYF
-,TRBV28,TRBJ2-3,-,TGTGCCAGCAGAGGTGGACTAGGGGGCGATACGCAGTATTTT,CASRGGLGGDTQYF
-,TRBV9,TRBJ1-2,-,TGTGCCAGCAGCGGGGGCCCTGGGGGGCCGGGTGGCTACACCTTC,CASSGGPGGPGGYTF
-,TRBV7-9,TRBJ1-2,-,TGTGCCAGCAGCTTCCCGCATGGAAACTATGGCTACACCTTC,CASSFPHGNYGYTF
-,TRBV7-9,TRBJ2-3,-,TGTGCCAGCACCACGGATACGCAGTATTTT,CASTTDTQYF
-,TRBV18,TRBJ2-3,-,TGTGCCAGCTCACCAAACTCCCGCACAGATACGCAGTATTTT,CASSPNSRTDTQYF
-,TRBV25-1,TRBJ2-5,-,TGTGCCAGCACCTACGGGGGGCGCGTCAAACAAGAGACCCAGTACTTC,CASTYGGRVKQETQYF
-,TRBV28,TRBJ2-5,-,TGTGCCAGCAGACCGGTTGGGCGGGTTACGGAGACCCAGTACTTC,CASRPVGRVTETQYF
-,TRBV15,TRBJ2-7,-,TGTGCCACCAGCGTTGGAACCTACGAGCAGTACTTC,CATSVGTYEQYF
-,TRBV7-8,TRBJ2-3,-,TGTGCCAGCAGCTTAGTCGGCGGTACCACAGATACGCAGTATTTT,CASSLVGGTTDTQYF
-,TRBV5-1,TRBJ2-7,-,TGCGCCAGCAGCTTGAATCAGGGTAGTTACGAGCAGTACTTC,CASSLNQGSYEQYF
TRBD2,TRBV5-1,TRBJ2-7,-,TGCGCCAGCAGCTTGAGTATAGCGGGGTACGAGTTGTACTTC,CASSLSIAGYELYF
-,TRBV6-9,TRBJ1-1,-,TGTGCCAGCAGTTATTCTGGGTACGGCACTGAAGCTTTCTTT,CASSYSGYGTEAFF
TRBD1,TRBV7-3,TRBJ1-1,-,TGTGCCAGCAGCCGCCAGGGGGAGGGGGCTACTGAAGCTTTCTTT,CASSRQGEGATEAFF
-,TRBV5-1,TRBJ2-2,-,TGCGCCAGCAGCTGGCAGGGATTGGGGTTGAACACCGGGGAGCTGTTTTTT,CASSWQGLGLNTGELFF
TRBD1,TRBV27,TRBJ2-5,-,TGTGCCAGCAGGGGACAGGGACAAGAGACCCAGTACTTC,CASRGQGQETQYF
-,TRBV5-1,TRBJ2-6,-,TGCGCCAGCAGCCCTGGGGCCAACGTCCTGACTTTC,CASSPGANVLTF
-,TRBV5-6,TRBJ1-4,-,TGTGCCAGCAGCTTGACTACAACTAATGAAAAACTGTTTTTT,CASSLTTTNEKLFF
TRBD1,TRBV7-2,TRBJ2-5,-,TGTGCCAGCAGCCCGGGACAGGTACAAGAGACCCAGTACTTC,CASSPGQVQETQYF
-,TRBV18,TRBJ2-2,-,TGTGCCAGCTCACCGCGAGCGGGCATCCCCAAACCGAACACCGGGGAGCTGTTTTTT,CASSPRAGIPKPNTGELFF
-,TRBV29-1,TRBJ1-3,-,TGCAGCGTTGAGGAGGGTCTGGGAAACACCATATATTTT,CSVEEGLGNTIYF
-,TRBV5-4,TRBJ2-4,-,TGTGCCAGCAGCTTGGGACCCAAGGGTAGTTGGGGGAACATTCAGTACTTC,CASSLGPKGSWGNIQYF
TRBD2,TRBV27,TRBJ2-5,-,TGTGCCAGCAGTTTATATGGGACTAGCGGCCCTATATTAAGTCAGTACTTC,CASSLYGTSGPILSQYF